What follows are 13 T cell receptor beta chains derived from one specimen sequenced in a study of blood T cell repertoires in COVID-19. The table came from immunoSEQ multiplex PCR; TCRdb's copy has only in-frame clones and leaves some out. The sample yields 250,000 to 300,000 clones, 80% to 85% seen once. What was sequenced was peripheral blood. Receptors originate from a man aged 60 to 69 with acute or convalescent COVID-19.

This clone has a handful of counts. The rearrangement joins TRBV25-1 to TRBJ2-3; 12 bases are a match to TRBD2. This CDR3 spans 15 amino acids. From germline, CDR1 is MGHDK and CDR2 SYGVNS. V dropped 4 bases and J dropped 6; count of bases not matched to a gene: 5. CDR3 sequence (DNA): TGTGCCAGCAGTGCGACTAGCGGGGGAGGTGATACGCAGTATTTT. It specifies CASSATSGGGDTQYF. The complete variable domain, with remaining parts taken from reference TRBV25-1 and TRBJ2-3, reads EADIYQTPRYLVIGTGKKITLECSQTMGHDKMYWYQQDPGMELHLIHYSYGVNSTEKGDLSSESTVSRIRTEHFPLTLESARPSHTSQYLCASSATSGGGDTQYFGPGTRLTVL.

The rearrangement links TRBV19 to TRBJ1-1; 9 bases map to TRBD1. Trimming at V came to 7 bases and at J to 0 bases, leaving 6 bases not matched to a gene. Germline V CDR1 and CDR2: LNHDA, SQIVND (reference sequence). The CDR3 runs 15 residues. The CDR3 DNA sequence: TGTGCCAGTAAATCCTGGGACAGGGTGAACACTGAAGCTTTCTTT. It codes for CASKSWDRVNTEAFF.

The chain employs TRBV10-3 and TRBJ2-5; TRBD2 agrees at 15 bases. The length of the CDR3 is 18 residues. Germline lookup yields CDR1 ENHRY and CDR2 SYGVKD. With V trimmed by 0 bases and J by 0 bases, 2 bases remained unmatched. CDR3 loop: CAISESGLAGGYQETQYF. The CDR3 nucleotides read TGTGCCATCAGTGAGTCAGGACTAGCGGGAGGGTACCAAGAGACCCAGTACTTC.

The rearrangement links TRBV15 to TRBJ2-1, with 11 bases that match TRBD2. From germline, CDR1 is LNHNV and CDR2 YYDKDF (reference sequence). Unmatched junction bases numbered 6, after V lost 6 bases and J lost 2 bases. The CDR3 has 16 residues. The CDR3 is CATSDRLAGTYNEQFF. CDR3 in DNA: TGTGCCACCAGTGACAGACTAGCGGGAACCTACAATGAGCAGTTCTTC.

The chain has TRBV5-1 and TRBJ2-1, with 9 bases that match TRBD1. This CDR3 region has 16 residues. CDR1 is SGHRS, CDR2 YFSETQ, per germline. Germline trimming cut 0 bases from V and 8 bases from J; bases unmatched to any gene: 9. The CDR3 loop reads CASSLAPGQGGHEQFF. DNA of the CDR3: TGCGCCAGCAGCTTGGCACCGGGACAGGGTGGCCATGAGCAGTTCTTC.

The chain employs TRBV19 and TRBJ2-1; tentatively, D is TRBD2 (5 bases). Trimming shortened V by 4 bases and J by 2 bases, and 15 bases separated the two germline ends. Germline V CDR1 and CDR2: LNHDA, SQIVND (reference sequence). There are 16 residues in the CDR3. In nucleotides, the CDR3 is TGTGCCAGTAGTAACCCAGGAGGTCCAGCCTACAATGAGCAGTTCTTC. It is translated as CASSNPGGPAYNEQFF.

V is TRBV5-1 and J is TRBJ2-2; D not resolved. The germline V and J ends were trimmed by 1 base and 0 bases, with 7 bases remaining between them. The CDR3 has 15 residues. CDR1 SGHRS and CDR2 YFSETQ come from the germline V gene. The CDR3 DNA sequence: TGCGCCAGCAGCTTGACTGATCCGAACACCGGGGAGCTGTTTTTT. Translating it yields CASSLTDPNTGELFF.

The chain couples TRBV11-3 to TRBJ2-3, with TRBD1 identical over 10 bases. Trimming at V came to 1 base and at J to 1 base, leaving 5 bases not matched to a gene. The CDR3 contains 17 residues. The germline V gene has CDR1 SGHNT and CDR2 YENEEA. Here the CDR3 DNA reads TGTGCCAGCAGCTTAGCCCGGGGGACAGGGGGCACAGATACGCAGTATTTT. Its protein product is CASSLARGTGGTDTQYF.

The rearrangement joins TRBV11-3 to TRBJ1-3; D is ambiguous. The CDR3 consists of 15 residues. The germline V gene has CDR1 SGHNT and CDR2 YENEEA. Trimming cost V 2 bases and J 2 bases, with 10 bases left between them. The CDR3 DNA sequence: TGTGCCAGCAGCTTAACCGGGGAGGCTGGAAACACCATATATTTT. It is translated as CASSLTGEAGNTIYF.

The rearrangement joins TRBV7-3 to TRBJ2-6; D might be TRBD1 (6 bases). Trimming left V 6 bases short and J 2 bases short, with 23 bases between. Germline V gives CDR1 SGHTA, CDR2 FQGTGA. The CDR3 loop spans 19 amino acids. The CDR3 sequence is CASRREPGDLFTGANVLTF. For the CDR3, the DNA is TGTGCCAGCAGAAGAGAACCAGGGGATCTATTCACTGGGGCCAACGTCCTGACTTTC.

CDR3 residues: CASSPRGDPFDEQFF. CDR3 sequence (DNA): TGCGCCAGCAGCCCCCGGGGGGACCCTTTCGATGAGCAGTTCTTC. V usage is TRBV5-1 and J usage is TRBJ2-1; 7 nucleotides line up with TRBD2. The CDR3 sequence is 15 residues long. Germline-derived CDR1 and CDR2 are SGHRS and YFSETQ. J lost 8 bases, V lost 4 bases, and 12 bases had no gene match.

The chain has TRBV5-1 and TRBJ2-7; 12 bases map to TRBD2. V shed 2 bases and J 6 bases; nucleotides not matched to a gene: 15. The CDR3 has 18 amino acids. The V gene's germline CDR1 is SGHRS and CDR2 YFSETQ. The CDR3 here is CASSFFPSGGAGSPEQYF. CDR3 nucleotide sequence: TGCGCCAGCAGCTTTTTTCCTAGCGGGGGGGCCGGATCTCCCGAGCAGTACTTC.

The genes are TRBV19 and TRBJ2-1; a weak D match, TRBD2 (6 bases). Per germline, CDR1 LNHDA and CDR2 SQIVND (reference sequence). The ends were cut back, 5 bases at V and 7 bases at J, with 21 bases in the middle. The CDR3 length is 16 residues. The CDR3 reads CASSPVRGILWNEQFF. CDR3 DNA sequence: TGTGCCAGTAGTCCTGTGCGCGGGATTCTTTGGAATGAGCAGTTCTTC.